The clone carrying this TCR beta chain has ten or more counts. No antigen is known for it. This CDR3 has 13 residues. V lost 6 bases to trimming and J lost 7 bases; unmatched junction nucleotides: 8. Germline CDR1 MNHEY, CDR2 SVGAGI. The sample originates from a study of T cell responses to AZD1222 COVID-19 vaccine. Repertoires were generated with immunoSEQ multiplex PCR, while TCRdb's copy carries only in-frame clones and drops some. The data contain 95,000 or so clones, around 90% of them singletons. The study, taken as a whole, reports: White British people made up most donors, females outnumbered males, and clonal diversity was possibly underestimated. Rises in breadth and depth of Spike-specific TCRs came after two AZD1222 doses.

This TCR derives from an adult in good health. The chain couples TRBV6-5 to TRBJ1-2; 7 bases fit TRBD1. Sequenced here: peripheral blood, sampled on day 0 of AZD1222 vaccination. The DNA for the CDR3 is TGTGCCAGCAGACCCACAGGGGCCGGTGGCTACACCTTC. Protein product: CASRPTGAGGYTF.